The entry below describes one T cell receptor (beta chain). Its target is not known. This entry is derived from a study of vaccination effects on CD4 cells after COVID-19. Findings and caveats of the study: In the late period after vaccination, infection- and vaccine-induced clones contracted markedly.

ViraFEST used viral peptide pools to expand antigen-specific CD4+ T cells before sequencing. Investigators separated out CD4+ T cells once 9 to 11 days of culture had passed. Nucleocapsid antibody tests were negative, and the vaccine recipients had no prior SARS-CoV-2 infection. Both day 3 and day 7 saw half the medium replaced with IL-2 medium. Produced via immunoSEQ multiplex PCR; TCRdb's table is partial and in-frame only. Counted here are about 27,000 clones, roughly 68% occurring once; the ten biggest clones make up over 20%. From germline, CDR1 is ENHRY and CDR2 SYGVKD. V was cut by 8 bases and J by 1 base, with 11 bases left in between. CDR3 size: 13 residues.

The chain uses TRBV10-3 and TRBJ1-1; D may be TRBD1 (5 bases). This receptor was obtained from a human donor who received a COVID-19 vaccine. The sample was CD4+ T cells from PBMCs cultured with HCoV-NL63 spike peptides, taken before COVID-19 vaccination. The CDR3 DNA follows: TGTGCCATCGGGGCGGTGGGGAACACTGAAGCTTTCTTT. Encoded protein: CAIGAVGNTEAFF.